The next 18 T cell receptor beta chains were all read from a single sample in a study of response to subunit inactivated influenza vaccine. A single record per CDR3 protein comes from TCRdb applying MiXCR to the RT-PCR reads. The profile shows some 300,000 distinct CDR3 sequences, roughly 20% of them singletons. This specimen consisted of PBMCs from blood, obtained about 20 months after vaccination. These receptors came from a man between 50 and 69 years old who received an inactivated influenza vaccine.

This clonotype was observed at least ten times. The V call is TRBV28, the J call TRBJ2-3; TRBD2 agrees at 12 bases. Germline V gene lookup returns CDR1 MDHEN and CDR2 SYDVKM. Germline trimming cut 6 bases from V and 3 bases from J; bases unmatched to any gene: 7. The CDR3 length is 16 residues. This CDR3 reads CASSPLGLAGTDTQYF. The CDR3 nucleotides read TGTGCCAGCAGCCCCCTTGGACTAGCGGGGACAGATACGCAGTATTTT.

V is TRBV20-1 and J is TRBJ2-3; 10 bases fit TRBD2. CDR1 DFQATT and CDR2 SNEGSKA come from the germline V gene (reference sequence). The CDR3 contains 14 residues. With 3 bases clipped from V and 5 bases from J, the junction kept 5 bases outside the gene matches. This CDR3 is CSASKRGGLDTQYF. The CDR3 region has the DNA TGCAGTGCTAGTAAGCGGGGGGGCTTAGATACGCAGTATTTT.

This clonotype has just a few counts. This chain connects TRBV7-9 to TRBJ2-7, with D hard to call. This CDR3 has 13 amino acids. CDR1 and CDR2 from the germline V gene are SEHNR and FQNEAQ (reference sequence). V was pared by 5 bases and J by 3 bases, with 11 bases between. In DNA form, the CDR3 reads TGTGCCAGCAGCCACTGGGATGGCTACGAGCAGTACTTC. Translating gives CASSHWDGYEQYF.

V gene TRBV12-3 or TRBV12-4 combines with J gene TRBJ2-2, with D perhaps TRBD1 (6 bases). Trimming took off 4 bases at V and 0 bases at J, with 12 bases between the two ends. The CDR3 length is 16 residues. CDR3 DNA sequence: TGTGCCAGCAGTTCAGGGGCAGGCTCGAACACCGGGGAGCTGTTTTTT. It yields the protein CASSSGAGSNTGELFF.

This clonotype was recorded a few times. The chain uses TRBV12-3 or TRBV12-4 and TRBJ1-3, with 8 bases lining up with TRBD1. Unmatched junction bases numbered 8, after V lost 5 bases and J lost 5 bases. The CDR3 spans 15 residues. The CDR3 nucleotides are TGTGCCAGCAGTAAAGATCAGGGGGCTAGAAACACCATATATTTT. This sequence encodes CASSKDQGARNTIYF.

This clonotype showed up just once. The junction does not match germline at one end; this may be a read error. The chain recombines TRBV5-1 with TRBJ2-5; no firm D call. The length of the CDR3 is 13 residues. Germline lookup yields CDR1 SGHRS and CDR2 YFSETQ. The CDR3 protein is CASRGSLVETQCF. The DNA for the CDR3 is TGCGCCAGCAGGGGAAGTCTTGTTGAGACCCAGTGCTTC.

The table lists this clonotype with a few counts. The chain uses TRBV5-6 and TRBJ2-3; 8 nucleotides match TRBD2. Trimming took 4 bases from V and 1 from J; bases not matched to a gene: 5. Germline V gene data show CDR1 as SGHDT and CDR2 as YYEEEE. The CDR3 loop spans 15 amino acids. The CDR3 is CASSPSGLRTDTQYF. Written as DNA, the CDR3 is TGTGCCAGCAGCCCTAGCGGGCTCCGCACAGATACGCAGTATTTT.

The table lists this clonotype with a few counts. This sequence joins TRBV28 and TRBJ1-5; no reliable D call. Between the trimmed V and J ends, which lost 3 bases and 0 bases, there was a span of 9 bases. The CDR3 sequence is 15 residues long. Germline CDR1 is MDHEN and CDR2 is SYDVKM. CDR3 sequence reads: CASSFTGSSNQPQHF. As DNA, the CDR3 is TGTGCCAGCAGTTTCACCGGTTCTAGCAATCAGCCCCAGCATTTT.

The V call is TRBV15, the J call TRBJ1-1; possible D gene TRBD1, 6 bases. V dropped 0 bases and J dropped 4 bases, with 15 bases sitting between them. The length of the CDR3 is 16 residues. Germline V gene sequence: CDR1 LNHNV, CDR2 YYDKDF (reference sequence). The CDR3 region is CATSRDIAGAGTEAFF. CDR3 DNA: TGTGCCACCAGCAGAGATATAGCGGGGGCTGGCACTGAAGCTTTCTTT.

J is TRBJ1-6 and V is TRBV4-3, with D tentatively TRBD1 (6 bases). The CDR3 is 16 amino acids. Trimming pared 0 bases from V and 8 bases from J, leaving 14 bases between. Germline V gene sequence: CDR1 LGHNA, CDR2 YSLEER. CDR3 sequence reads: CASSQEKAGGHSPLHF. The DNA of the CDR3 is TGCGCCAGCAGCCAAGAAAAAGCCGGGGGGCATTCACCCCTCCACTTT.

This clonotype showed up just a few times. The CDR3 nucleotides read TGTGCCAGCAGCCCCGATTTGGTCAGTCCCTACGAGCAGTACTTC. This encodes CASSPDLVSPYEQYF. This chain joins TRBV6-1 and TRBJ2-7; D not resolved. The CDR3 has 15 residues. The germline V gene encodes CDR1 MNHNS and CDR2 SASEGT. V was clipped by 6 bases and J by 2 bases, with 17 bases between them.

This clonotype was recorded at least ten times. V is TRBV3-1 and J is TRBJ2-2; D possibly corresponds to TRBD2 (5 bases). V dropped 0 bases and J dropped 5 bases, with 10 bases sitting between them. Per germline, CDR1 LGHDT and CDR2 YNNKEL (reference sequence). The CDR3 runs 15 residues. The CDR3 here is CASSQDPGLTGELFF. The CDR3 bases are TGTGCCAGCAGCCAAGACCCCGGACTGACCGGGGAGCTGTTTTTT.

The CDR3 DNA follows: TGTGCCAGCGGCTCCCGGCTTTCAACTAATGAAAAACTGTTTTTT. Translation gives CASGSRLSTNEKLFF. The chain couples TRBV7-9 to TRBJ1-4; D gene ambiguous. The CDR3 contains 15 residues. The V end was cut by 8 bases, the J end by 0 bases, with 13 bases between. Germline V gene lookup returns CDR1 SEHNR and CDR2 FQNEAQ (reference sequence).

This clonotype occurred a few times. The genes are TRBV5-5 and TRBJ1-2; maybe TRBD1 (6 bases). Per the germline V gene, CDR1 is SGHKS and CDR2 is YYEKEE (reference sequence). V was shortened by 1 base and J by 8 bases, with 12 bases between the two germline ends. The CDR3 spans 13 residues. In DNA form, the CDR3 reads TGTGCCAGCAGCTTGAACCAGGGGAGAGGCTACACCTTC. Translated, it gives CASSLNQGRGYTF.

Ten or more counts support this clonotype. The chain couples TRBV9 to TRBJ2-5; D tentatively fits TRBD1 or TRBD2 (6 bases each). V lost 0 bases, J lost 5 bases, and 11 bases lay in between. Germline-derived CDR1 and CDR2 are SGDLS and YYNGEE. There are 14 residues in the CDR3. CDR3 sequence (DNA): TGTGCCAGCAGCGTAGGAGGGGGGCTTGAGACCCAGTACTTC. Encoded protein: CASSVGGGLETQYF.

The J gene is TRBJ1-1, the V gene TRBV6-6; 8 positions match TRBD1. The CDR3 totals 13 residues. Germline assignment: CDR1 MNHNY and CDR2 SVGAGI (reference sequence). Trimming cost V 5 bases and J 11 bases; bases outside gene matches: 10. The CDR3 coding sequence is TGTGCCAGCAGTACACAACAGGGGGTTCGTGCTTTCTTT. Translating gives CASSTQQGVRAFF.

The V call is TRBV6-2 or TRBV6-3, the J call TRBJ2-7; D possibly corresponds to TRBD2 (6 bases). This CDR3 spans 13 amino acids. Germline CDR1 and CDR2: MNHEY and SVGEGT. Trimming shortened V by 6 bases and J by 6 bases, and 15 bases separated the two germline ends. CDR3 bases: TGTGCCAGCAGATGGGACTCCCGTTCCGAGCAGTACTTC. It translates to CASRWDSRSEQYF.

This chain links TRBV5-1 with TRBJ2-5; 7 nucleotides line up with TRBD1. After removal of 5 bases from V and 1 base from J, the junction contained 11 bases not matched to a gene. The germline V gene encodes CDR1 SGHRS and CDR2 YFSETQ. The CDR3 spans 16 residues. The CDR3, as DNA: TGCGCCAGCAGGCCGGCCCCACAGGGGACCCAAGAGACCCAGTACTTC. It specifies CASRPAPQGTQETQYF.